Sequencing of this TCR beta chain was carried out in a study of T cell responses to AZD1222 COVID-19 vaccine. Broader study findings: The study found Spike-specific TCR breadth and depth rose after two AZD1222 doses. Only a handful of AZD1222 recipients were seropositive at baseline. The study found vaccine-associated CD4 TCRs spanning spike, dominant at 160-218 and 743-854.

Notes on this clone: What it binds is unknown.

The V gene lost 6 bases and the J gene lost 8 bases, with 13 bases spanning the gap. The CDR3 is 12 residues long. In germline, CDR1 is MNHEY, CDR2 SMNVEV (reference sequence). Data came from immunoSEQ multiplex PCR; TCRdb stores just in-frame clones and leaves some out. This table has more than 120,000 clones, around 91% appearing once. This receptor was identified in an adult who received the AZD1222 COVID-19 vaccine. J is TRBJ1-2 and V is TRBV27, with D perhaps TRBD1 (6 bases). The specimen was peripheral blood, collected 28 days after the second AZD1222 dose. CDR3 bases: TGTGCCAGCAGCTTCAGGGGCAGGGGCTACACCTTC. It yields the protein CASSFRGRGYTF.